In its sample, the clone carrying this T cell receptor beta chain was seen many times. As yet, its antigen is unknown. CDR3 and TCR beta VDJ profiling relied on genomic DNA as the template. TCRdb passed the reads through MiXCR, listing each CDR3 protein once. The sample has about 180,000 distinct CDR3 sequences; roughly 60% are singletons. Sequenced patients had shown CD8+CD57+ cell expansion by flow cytometry. The data were obtained in a study of CD8+CD57+ T cells in acquired aplastic anemia. Findings of the study overall: It was found that under 30 CD8+ CDR3 sequences were shared between patients and controls.

The CDR3 runs to 13 residues. Trimming cost V 5 bases and J 6 bases; bases outside gene matches: 3. Germline CDR1 is SGHVS and CDR2 is FNYEAQ. The clonotype comes from a human donor with aplastic anemia. Input material: sorted CD4+, CD8+, or CD8+CD57+ T cells (not recorded which) from PBMCs. The V gene is TRBV7-6, the J gene TRBJ2-1; 8 bases match TRBD1. CDR3: CASSPGTGNEQFF. CDR3 DNA: TGTGCCAGCAGCCCAGGGACAGGCAATGAGCAGTTCTTC. The full variable domain, with the rest looked up from reference TRBV7-6 and TRBJ2-1, is GAGVSQSPRYKVTKRGQDVALRCDPISGHVSLYWYRQALGQGPEFLTYFNYEAQQDKSGLPNDRFSAERPEGSISTLTIQRTEQRDSAMYRCASSPGTGNEQFFGPGTRLTVL.